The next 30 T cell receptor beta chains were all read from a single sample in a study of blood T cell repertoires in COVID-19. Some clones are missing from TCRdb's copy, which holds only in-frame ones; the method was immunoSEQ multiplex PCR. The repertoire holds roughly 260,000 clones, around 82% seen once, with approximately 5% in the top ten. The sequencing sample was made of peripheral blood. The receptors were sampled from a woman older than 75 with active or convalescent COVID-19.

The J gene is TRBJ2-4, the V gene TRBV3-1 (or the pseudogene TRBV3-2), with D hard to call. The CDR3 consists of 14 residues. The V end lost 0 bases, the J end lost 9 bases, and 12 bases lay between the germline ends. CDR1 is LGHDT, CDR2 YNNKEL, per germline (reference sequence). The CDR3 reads CASSQDHLVGIQYF. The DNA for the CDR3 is TGTGCCAGCAGCCAAGATCACCTAGTAGGCATTCAGTACTTC.

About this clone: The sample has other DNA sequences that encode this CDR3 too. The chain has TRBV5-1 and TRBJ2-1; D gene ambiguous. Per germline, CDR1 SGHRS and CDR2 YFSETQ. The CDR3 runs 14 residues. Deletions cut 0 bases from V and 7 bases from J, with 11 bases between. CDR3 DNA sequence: TGCGCCAGCAGCTTGGCCACGGGTGGGAATGAGCAGTTCTTC. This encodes CASSLATGGNEQFF.

CDR3: CASSQDRVGNTIYF. CDR3 DNA: TGTGCCAGCAGCCAGGACAGGGTTGGAAACACCATATATTTT. The chain carries TRBV7-8 and TRBJ1-3, with 8 bases lining up with TRBD1. The V segment lost 5 bases and the J segment 3 bases; nucleotides outside the gene matches: 3. In germline, CDR1 is SGHVS, CDR2 FQNEAQ. This CDR3 spans 14 amino acids.

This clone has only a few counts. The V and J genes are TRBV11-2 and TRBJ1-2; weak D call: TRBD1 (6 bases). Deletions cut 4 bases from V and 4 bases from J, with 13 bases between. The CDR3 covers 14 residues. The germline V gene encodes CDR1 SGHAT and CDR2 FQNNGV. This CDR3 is CASSSRGGVYGYTF. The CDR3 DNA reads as TGTGCCAGCAGCTCCAGGGGAGGGGTCTATGGCTACACCTTC. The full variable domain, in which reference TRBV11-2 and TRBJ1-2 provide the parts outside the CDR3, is EAGVAQSPRYKIIEKRQSVAFWCNPISGHATLYWYQQILGQGPKLLIQFQNNGVVDDSQLPKDRFSAERLKGVDSTLKIQPAKLEDSAVYLCASSSRGGVYGYTFGSGTRLTVV.

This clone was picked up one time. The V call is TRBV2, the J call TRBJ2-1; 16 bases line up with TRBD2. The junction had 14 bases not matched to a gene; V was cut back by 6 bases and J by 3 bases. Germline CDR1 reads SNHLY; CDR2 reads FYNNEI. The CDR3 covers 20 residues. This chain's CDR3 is CASSAITGTSGRALYNEQFF. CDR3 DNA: TGTGCCAGCAGCGCGATCACCGGGACTAGCGGGAGGGCCCTCTACAATGAGCAGTTCTTC.

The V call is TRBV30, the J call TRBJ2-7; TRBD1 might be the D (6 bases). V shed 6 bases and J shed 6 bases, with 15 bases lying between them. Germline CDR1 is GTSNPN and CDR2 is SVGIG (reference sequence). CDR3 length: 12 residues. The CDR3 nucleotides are TGTGCCTGCCGATACAGGGTGGGCGAGCAGTACTTC. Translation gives CACRYRVGEQYF.

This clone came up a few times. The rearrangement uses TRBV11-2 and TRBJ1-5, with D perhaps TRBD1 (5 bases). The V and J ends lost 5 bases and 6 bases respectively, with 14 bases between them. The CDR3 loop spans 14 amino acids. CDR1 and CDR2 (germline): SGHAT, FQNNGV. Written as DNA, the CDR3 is TGTGCCAGCAGCCTGGCGGGGCTCAGTCAGCCCCAGCATTTT. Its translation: CASSLAGLSQPQHF.

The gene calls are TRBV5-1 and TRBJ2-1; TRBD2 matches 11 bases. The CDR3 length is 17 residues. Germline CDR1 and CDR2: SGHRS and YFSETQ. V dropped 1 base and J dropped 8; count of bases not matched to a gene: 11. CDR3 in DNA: TGCGCCAGCAGCTTGCTACTAGCGGGAGTAGGGATGGATGAGCAGTTCTTC. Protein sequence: CASSLLLAGVGMDEQFF.

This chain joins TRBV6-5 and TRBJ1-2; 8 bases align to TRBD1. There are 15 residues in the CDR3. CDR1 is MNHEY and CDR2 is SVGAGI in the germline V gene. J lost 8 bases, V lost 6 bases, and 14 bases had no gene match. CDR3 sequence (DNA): TGTGCCAGCAGGAAGACAGGGGAGGAAAGAGGAGGCTACACCTTC. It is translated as CASRKTGEERGGYTF.

The CDR3 nucleotides read TGCGCCAGCAGCCAGAGCAGCGGATTCCTTCAGCCCCAGCATTTT. The encoded protein is CASSQSSGFLQPQHF. The V and J genes are TRBV4-1 and TRBJ1-5, with unresolved D. Trimming left V 3 bases short and J 6 bases short, with 15 bases between. This CDR3 region has 15 residues. CDR1 and CDR2 from the germline V gene are MGHRA and YSYEKL.

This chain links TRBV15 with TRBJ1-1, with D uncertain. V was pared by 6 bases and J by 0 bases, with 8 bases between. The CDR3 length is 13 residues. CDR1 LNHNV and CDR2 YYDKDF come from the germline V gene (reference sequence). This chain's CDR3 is CATRNSLNTEAFF. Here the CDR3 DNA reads TGTGCCACCAGGAACAGCCTGAACACTGAAGCTTTCTTT.

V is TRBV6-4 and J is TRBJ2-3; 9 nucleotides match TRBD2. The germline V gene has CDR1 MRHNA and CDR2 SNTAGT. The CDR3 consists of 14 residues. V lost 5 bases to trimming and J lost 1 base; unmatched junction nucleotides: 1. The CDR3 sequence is CASSPSGGTDTQYF. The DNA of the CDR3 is TGTGCCAGCAGTCCTAGCGGGGGCACAGATACGCAGTATTTT.

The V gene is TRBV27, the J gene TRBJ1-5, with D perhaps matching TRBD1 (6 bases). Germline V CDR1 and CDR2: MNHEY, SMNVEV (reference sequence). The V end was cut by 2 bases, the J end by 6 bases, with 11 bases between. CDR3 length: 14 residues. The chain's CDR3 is CASSLNGRGQPQHF. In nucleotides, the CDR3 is TGTGCCAGCAGTTTAAACGGCAGGGGTCAGCCCCAGCATTTT.

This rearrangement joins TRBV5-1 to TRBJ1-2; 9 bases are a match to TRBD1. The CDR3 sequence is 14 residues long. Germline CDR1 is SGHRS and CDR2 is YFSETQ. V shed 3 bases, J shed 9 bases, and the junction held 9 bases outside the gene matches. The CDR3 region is CASSSGQGSASYTF. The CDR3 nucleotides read TGCGCCAGCAGCTCAGGACAGGGGAGTGCTAGCTACACCTTC.

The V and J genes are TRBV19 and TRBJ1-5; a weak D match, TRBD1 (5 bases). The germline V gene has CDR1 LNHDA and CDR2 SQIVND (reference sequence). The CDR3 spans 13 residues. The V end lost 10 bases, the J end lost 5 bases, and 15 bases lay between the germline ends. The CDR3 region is CATSRGTYQPQHF. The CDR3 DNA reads TGTGCCACCTCTCGAGGGACTTATCAGCCCCAGCATTTT.

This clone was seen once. In nucleotides, the CDR3 is TGTGCCTCTCAACGGGGGAGGGGAGCTAACTATGGCTACACCTTC. The encoded protein is CASQRGRGANYGYTF. This sequence joins TRBV19 and TRBJ1-2; D possibly corresponds to TRBD1 (5 bases). Trimming took 11 bases from V and 0 from J, leaving 19 bases between them. CDR1 LNHDA and CDR2 SQIVND come from the germline V gene (reference sequence). The CDR3 consists of 15 residues.

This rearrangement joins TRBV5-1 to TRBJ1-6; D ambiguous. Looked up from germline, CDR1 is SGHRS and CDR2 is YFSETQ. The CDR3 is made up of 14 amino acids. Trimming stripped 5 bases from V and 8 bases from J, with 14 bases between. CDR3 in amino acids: CASRSAGYYSPLHF. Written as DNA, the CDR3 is TGCGCCAGCAGGTCGGCAGGTTACTATTCACCCCTCCACTTT.

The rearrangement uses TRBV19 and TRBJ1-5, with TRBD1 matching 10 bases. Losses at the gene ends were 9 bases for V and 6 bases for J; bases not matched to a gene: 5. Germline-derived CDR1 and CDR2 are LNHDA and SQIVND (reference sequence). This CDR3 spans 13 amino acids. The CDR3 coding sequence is TGTGCCAGCCTCCGGACAGGGGGTCAGCCCCAGCATTTT. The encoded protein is CASLRTGGQPQHF.

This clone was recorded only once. CDR3 loop: CASSLGPTGEGPSNQPQHF. The DNA of the CDR3 is TGTGCCAGCAGCTTGGGGCCGACAGGGGAGGGTCCCAGCAATCAGCCCCAGCATTTT. V and J are TRBV5-6 and TRBJ1-5, with TRBD1 matching over 8 bases. The CDR3 is 19 amino acids. V lost 0 bases to trimming and J lost 1 base; unmatched junction nucleotides: 12. Germline assignment: CDR1 SGHDT and CDR2 YYEEEE. Together with reference TRBV5-6 and TRBJ1-5, the CDR3 gives the full variable domain: DAGVTQSPTHLIKTRGQQVTLRCSPKSGHDTVSWYQQALGQGPQFIFQYYEEEERQRGNFPDRFSGHQFPNYSSELNVNALLLGDSALYLCASSLGPTGEGPSNQPQHFGDGTRLSIL.

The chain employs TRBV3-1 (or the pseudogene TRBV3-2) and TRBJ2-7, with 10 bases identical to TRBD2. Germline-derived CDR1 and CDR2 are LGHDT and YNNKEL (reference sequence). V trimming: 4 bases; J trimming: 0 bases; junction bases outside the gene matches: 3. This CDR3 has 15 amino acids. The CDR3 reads CASSLGLAASYEQYF. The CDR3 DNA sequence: TGTGCCAGCAGCCTAGGACTAGCGGCCTCCTACGAGCAGTACTTC.

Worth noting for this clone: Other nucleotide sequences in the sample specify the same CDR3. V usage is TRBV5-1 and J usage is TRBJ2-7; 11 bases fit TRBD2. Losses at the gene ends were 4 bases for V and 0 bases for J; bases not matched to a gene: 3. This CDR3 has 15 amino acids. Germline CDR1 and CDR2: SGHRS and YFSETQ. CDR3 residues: CASSRLAGSSYEQYF. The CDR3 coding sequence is TGCGCCAGCAGCAGACTAGCGGGGAGCTCCTACGAGCAGTACTTC.

CDR3: CASSLEAGSYEQYF. CDR3 in DNA: TGTGCCAGCAGCTTGGAAGCGGGTTCCTACGAGCAGTACTTC. The chain has TRBV5-4 and TRBJ2-7; D might be TRBD2 (6 bases). The germline V and J ends were trimmed by 0 bases and 1 base, with 8 bases remaining between them. Germline values: CDR1 SGHNT, CDR2 YYREEE (reference sequence). The CDR3 is 14 residues long. Full variable domain (rest looked up from reference TRBV5-4 and TRBJ2-7): ETGVTQSPTHLIKTRGQQVTLRCSSQSGHNTVSWYQQALGQGPQFIFQYYREEENGRGNFPPRFSGLQFPNYSSELNVNALELDDSALYLCASSLEAGSYEQYFGPGTRLTVT.

The CDR3 bases are TGCAGCACAAGACAGGGGTCGGATCAGCCCCAGCATTTT. This gives the protein CSTRQGSDQPQHF. J is TRBJ1-5 and V is TRBV29-1; 8 bases fit TRBD1. Per germline, CDR1 SQVTM and CDR2 ANQGSEA. Losses at the gene ends were 8 bases for V and 5 bases for J; bases not matched to a gene: 8. This CDR3 is 13 amino acids long.

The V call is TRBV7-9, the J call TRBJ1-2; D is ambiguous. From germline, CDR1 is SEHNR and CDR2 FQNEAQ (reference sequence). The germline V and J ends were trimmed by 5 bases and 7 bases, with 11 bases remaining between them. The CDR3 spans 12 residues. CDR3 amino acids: CASSPGEAGYTF. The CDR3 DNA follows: TGTGCCAGCAGCCCCGGGGAGGCTGGCTACACCTTC.

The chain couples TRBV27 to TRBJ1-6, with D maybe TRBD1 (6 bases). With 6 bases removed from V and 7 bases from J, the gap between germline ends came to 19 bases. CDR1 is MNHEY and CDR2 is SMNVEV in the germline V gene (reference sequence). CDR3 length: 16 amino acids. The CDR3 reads CASSAQNRVGNSPLHF. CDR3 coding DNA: TGTGCCAGCAGCGCCCAAAACAGGGTAGGGAATTCACCCCTCCACTTT.

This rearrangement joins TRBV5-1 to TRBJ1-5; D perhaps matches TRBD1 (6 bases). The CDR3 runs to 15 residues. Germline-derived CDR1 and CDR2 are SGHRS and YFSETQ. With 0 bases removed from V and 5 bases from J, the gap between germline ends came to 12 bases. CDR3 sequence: CASSLEGDPHQPQHF. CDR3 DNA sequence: TGCGCCAGCAGCTTGGAGGGGGACCCCCATCAGCCCCAGCATTTT. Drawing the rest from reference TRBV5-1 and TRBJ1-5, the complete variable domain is KAGVTQTPRYLIKTRGQQVTLSCSPISGHRSVSWYQQTPGQGLQFLFEYFSETQRNKGNFPGRFSGRQFSNSRSEMNVSTLELGDSALYLCASSLEGDPHQPQHFGDGTRLSIL.

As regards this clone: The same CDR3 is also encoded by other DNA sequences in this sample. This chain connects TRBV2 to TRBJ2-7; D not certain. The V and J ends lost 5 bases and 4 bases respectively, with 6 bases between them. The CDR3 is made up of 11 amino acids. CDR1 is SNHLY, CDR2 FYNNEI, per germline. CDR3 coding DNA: TGTGCCAGCAGTCAGACTTACGAGCAGTACTTC. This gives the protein CASSQTYEQYF.

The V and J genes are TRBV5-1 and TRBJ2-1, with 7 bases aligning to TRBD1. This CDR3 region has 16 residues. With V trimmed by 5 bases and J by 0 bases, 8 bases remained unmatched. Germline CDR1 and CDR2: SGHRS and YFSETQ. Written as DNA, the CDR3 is TGCGCCAGCAGTCCAGGGTCAGGGGGCTCCTACAATGAGCAGTTCTTC. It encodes CASSPGSGGSYNEQFF. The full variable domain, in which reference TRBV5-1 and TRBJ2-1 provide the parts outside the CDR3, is KAGVTQTPRYLIKTRGQQVTLSCSPISGHRSVSWYQQTPGQGLQFLFEYFSETQRNKGNFPGRFSGRQFSNSRSEMNVSTLELGDSALYLCASSPGSGGSYNEQFFGPGTRLTVL.

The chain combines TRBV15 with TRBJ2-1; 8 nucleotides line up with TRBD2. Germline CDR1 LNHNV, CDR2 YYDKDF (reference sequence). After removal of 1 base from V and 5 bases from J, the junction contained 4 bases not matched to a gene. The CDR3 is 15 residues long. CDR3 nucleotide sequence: TGTGCCACCAGCAGAGTCACTAGCGGCCACAATGAGCAGTTCTTC. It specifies CATSRVTSGHNEQFF.

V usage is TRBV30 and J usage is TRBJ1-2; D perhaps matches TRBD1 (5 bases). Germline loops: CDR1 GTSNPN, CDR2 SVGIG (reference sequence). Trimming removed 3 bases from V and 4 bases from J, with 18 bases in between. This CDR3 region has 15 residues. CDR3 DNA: TGTGCCTGGAGGAGCCCTGGGGGGAGGAGCTATGGCTACACCTTC. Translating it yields CAWRSPGGRSYGYTF.